These 5 T cell receptor beta chains originate from one sample sequenced in a study of shared clonotypes between healthy human individuals (TCRdb year 2020). Receptor amplification or capture employed the immunoSEQ multiplex PCR assay. TCRdb re-hosts the immuneACCESS table, in-frame sequences only. Its copies lack some clones; in the studies checked, an unresolved V gene accounts for under half of them, and the cause for the rest is not known. The sample table shows around 1.1 million clones, and more than 75% are seen once. The ten largest clones add up to 0.6% to 0.7% of the sample. The source material was memory CD4+ T cells from PBMCs. The cell subset or site label, read with the paper, signifies: CD45RA-negative fraction. The source is a man between 18 and 29 years old in good health. Some clones in this sample may be carry-over from other donors' samples.

V and J are TRBV6-6 and TRBJ1-5; D is perhaps TRBD1 (6 bases). The CDR3 has 16 residues. Deletions cut 2 bases from V and 2 bases from J, with 13 bases between. Germline-derived CDR1 and CDR2 are MNHNY and SVGAGI (reference sequence). This CDR3 is CASSYAPGHRNQPQHF. The CDR3, as DNA: TGTGCCAGCAGTTACGCCCCGGGACATCGCAATCAGCCCCAGCATTTT.

In the case of this clone: This same CDR3 is encoded by further DNA sequences in the sample. The chain joins TRBV5-1 to TRBJ2-7, with 11 positions matching TRBD2. This CDR3 contains 14 residues. Per germline, CDR1 SGHRS and CDR2 YFSETQ. V was clipped by 1 base and J by 7 bases; unmatched bases: 4. The CDR3 nucleotides are TGCGCCAGCAGCTTGACTAGCGGGAGCCGAGAGCAGTACTTC. Translating gives CASSLTSGSREQYF. Variable domain in full (rest from reference TRBV5-1 and TRBJ2-7): KAGVTQTPRYLIKTRGQQVTLSCSPISGHRSVSWYQQTPGQGLQFLFEYFSETQRNKGNFPGRFSGRQFSNSRSEMNVSTLELGDSALYLCASSLTSGSREQYFGPGTRLTVT.

Worth noting for this clone: The identical CDR3 is also encoded by other nucleotide sequences in the sample. V is TRBV28 and J is TRBJ2-7; possibly TRBD1 for D (5 bases). The CDR3 has 13 amino acids. V lost 6 bases, J lost 2 bases, and 11 bases lay in between. Looked up from germline, CDR1 is MDHEN and CDR2 is SYDVKM. The CDR3 is CASSSRQPYEQYF. As DNA, the CDR3 is TGTGCCAGCAGCTCTCGACAGCCCTACGAGCAGTACTTC.

A word on this clone: This same CDR3 is encoded by further DNA sequences in the sample. The CDR3 reads CASSASYEQYF. The CDR3, as DNA: TGTGCCAGCAGTGCGTCCTACGAGCAGTACTTC. The gene calls are TRBV25-1 and TRBJ2-7; the D is unclear. V shed 4 bases and J shed 1 base, with 2 bases lying between them. CDR1 is MGHDK and CDR2 is SYGVNS in the germline V gene. The CDR3 loop spans 11 amino acids.

With respect to this clone: This could be a read error, since a much larger clone is one nucleotide away. The rearrangement joins TRBV30 to TRBJ2-7, with 7 bases identical to TRBD1. This CDR3 has 13 residues. Germline CDR1 and CDR2: GTSNPN and SVGIG (reference sequence). The CDR3 protein is CAWNIQGPYGQYF. The CDR3, as DNA: TGTGCCTGGAATATACAGGGGCCCTACGGGCAGTACTTC. Full variable domain (missing parts from reference TRBV30 and TRBJ2-7): SQTIHQWPATLVQPVGSPLSLECTVEGTSNPNLYWYRQAAGRGLQLLFYSVGIGQISSEVPQNLSASRPQDRQFILSSKKLLLSDSGFYLCAWNIQGPYGQYFGPGTRLTVT.